The clone carrying this T cell receptor (beta chain) occurred once. The sample belongs to a study of technical replicates of blood from several donors. Trimming stripped 4 bases from V and 1 base from J, with 4 bases between. CDR3 length: 13 residues. Germline V gene lookup returns CDR1 ENHRY and CDR2 SYGVKD. Using immunoSEQ multiplex PCR, the repertoire was profiled, and TCRdb retains in-frame clones only, with some absent. The repertoire holds tens of thousands of clones, about 98% seen once, with around 0.15% in the top ten. The sequence was obtained from a human donor in good health. This chain joins TRBV10-3 and TRBJ2-2, with D hard to call. Material: T cells isolated from PBMCs. The CDR3 loop is CAISAKNTGELFF. In DNA form, the CDR3 reads TGTGCCATCAGTGCTAAGAACACCGGGGAGCTGTTTTTT.